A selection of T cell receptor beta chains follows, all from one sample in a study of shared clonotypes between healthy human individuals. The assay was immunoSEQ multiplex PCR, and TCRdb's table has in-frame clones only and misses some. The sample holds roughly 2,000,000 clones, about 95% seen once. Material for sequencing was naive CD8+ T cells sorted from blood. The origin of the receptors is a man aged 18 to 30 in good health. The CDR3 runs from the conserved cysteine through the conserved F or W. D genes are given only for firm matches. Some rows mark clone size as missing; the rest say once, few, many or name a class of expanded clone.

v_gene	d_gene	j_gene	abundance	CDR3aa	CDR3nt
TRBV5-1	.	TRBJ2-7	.	CASSLYSSSSYEQYF	TGCGCCAGCAGCTTGTACTCATCAAGCTCCTACGAGCAGTACTTC
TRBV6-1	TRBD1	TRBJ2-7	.	CASSDLGQGPSYEQYF	TGTGCCAGCAGTGACTTGGGACAGGGGCCCTCCTACGAGCAGTACTTC
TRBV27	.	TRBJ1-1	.	CASSPYFQQGSTEAFF	TGTGCCAGCAGTCCCTACTTCCAACAGGGAAGCACTGAAGCTTTCTTT
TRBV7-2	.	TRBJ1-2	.	CASSSTAPPGDGYTF	TGTGCCAGCAGCTCGACAGCTCCCCCGGGAGATGGCTACACCTTC
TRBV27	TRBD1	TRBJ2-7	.	CASSLSPGTGVYEQYF	TGTGCCAGCAGTTTATCCCCTGGGACAGGGGTGTACGAGCAGTACTTC
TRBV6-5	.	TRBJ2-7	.	CASSAFVGSYEQYF	TGTGCCAGCAGTGCCTTCGTCGGCTCCTACGAGCAGTACTTC
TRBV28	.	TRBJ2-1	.	CASSLKGDYNEQFF	TGTGCCAGCAGTTTGAAGGGTGACTACAATGAGCAGTTCTTC
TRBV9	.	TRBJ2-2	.	CASSSGPLTGELFF	TGTGCCAGCAGCTCCGGGCCACTCACCGGGGAGCTGTTTTTT
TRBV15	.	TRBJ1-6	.	CATSRDRWEQSPLHF	TGTGCCACCAGCAGAGATCGCTGGGAACAATCACCCCTCCACTTT
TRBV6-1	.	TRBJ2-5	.	CASSGRAPGETQYF	TGTGCCAGCAGTGGGCGGGCCCCGGGAGAGACCCAGTACTTC
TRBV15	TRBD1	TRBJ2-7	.	CATSREMTGIPYEQYF	TGTGCCACCAGCAGAGAGATGACAGGGATCCCCTACGAGCAGTACTTC
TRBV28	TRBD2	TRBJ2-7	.	CASSWGTAGGYEQYF	TGTGCCAGCAGTTGGGGGACAGCGGGGGGCTACGAGCAGTACTTC
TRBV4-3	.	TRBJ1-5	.	CASSQLLSGDQPQHF	TGCGCCAGCAGCCAGCTACTCTCGGGGGATCAGCCCCAGCATTTT
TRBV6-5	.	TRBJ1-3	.	CASSASEGMNTIYF	TGTGCCAGCAGTGCGTCTGAGGGGATGAACACCATATATTTT
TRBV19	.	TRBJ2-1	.	CASSHGLSLGNEQFF	TGTGCCAGTAGTCATGGGCTTTCTTTGGGGAATGAGCAGTTCTTC
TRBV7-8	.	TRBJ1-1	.	CASSSIQGSTEAFF	TGTGCCAGCAGCTCGATCCAGGGGTCCACTGAAGCTTTCTTT
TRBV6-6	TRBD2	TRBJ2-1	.	CASSYSVSGSILEQFF	TGTGCCAGCAGTTACTCGGTTAGCGGGAGTATACTTGAGCAGTTCTTC
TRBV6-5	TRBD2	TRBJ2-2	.	CASNLAGRNTGELFF	TGTGCCAGCAATCTAGCGGGAAGGAACACCGGGGAGCTGTTTTTT
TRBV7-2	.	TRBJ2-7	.	CASSLGGHSMLRYEQYF	TGTGCCAGCAGCTTAGGGGGGCACTCGATGCTACGGTACGAGCAGTACTTC
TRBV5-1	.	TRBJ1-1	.	CASSLVQPNTEAFF	TGCGCCAGCAGCTTGGTACAGCCGAACACTGAAGCTTTCTTT
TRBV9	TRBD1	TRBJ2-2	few	CASSVTGDTGELFF	TGTGCCAGCAGCGTAACAGGGGACACCGGGGAGCTGTTTTTT
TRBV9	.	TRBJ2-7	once	CASSVGDGRTYEQYF	TGTGCCAGCAGCGTAGGGGATGGCAGGACCTACGAGCAGTACTTC
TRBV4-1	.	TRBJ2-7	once	CASSQVSSPSSYEQYF	TGCGCCAGCAGCCAAGTTTCGTCTCCCTCGTCCTACGAGCAGTACTTC
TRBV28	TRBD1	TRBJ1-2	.	CASSFGGQGNGYTF	TGTGCCAGCAGTTTTGGGGGACAGGGTAACGGCTACACCTTC
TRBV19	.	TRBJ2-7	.	CASSIGGSYEQYF	TGTGCCAGTAGTATAGGGGGAAGCTACGAGCAGTACTTC
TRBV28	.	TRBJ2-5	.	CASSTAGQTQYF	TGTGCCAGCAGCACTGCGGGGCAGACCCAGTACTTC
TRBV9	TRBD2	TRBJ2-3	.	CASSLLGLAILDTQYF	TGTGCCAGCAGCCTCCTTGGACTAGCAATTCTAGATACGCAGTATTTT
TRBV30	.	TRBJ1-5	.	CAWSVGGSDQPQHF	TGTGCCTGGAGTGTAGGTGGGAGCGACCAGCCCCAGCATTTT
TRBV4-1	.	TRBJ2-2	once	CASSPRTLNTGELFF	TGCGCCAGCAGCCCTAGGACTTTAAACACCGGGGAGCTGTTTTTT
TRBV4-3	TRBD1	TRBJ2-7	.	CASSQGDSYEQYF	TGCGCCAGCAGCCAAGGGGACAGCTACGAGCAGTACTTC
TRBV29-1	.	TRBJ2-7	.	CSVESSERSYEQYF	TGCAGCGTTGAATCTAGCGAGCGGTCCTACGAGCAGTACTTC
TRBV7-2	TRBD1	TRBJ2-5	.	CASSQNRGRETQYF	TGTGCCAGCAGCCAAAACAGGGGACGGGAGACCCAGTACTTC
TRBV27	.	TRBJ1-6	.	CASRQDSYNSPLHF	TGTGCCAGCCGACAGGACTCCTATAATTCACCCCTCCACTTT
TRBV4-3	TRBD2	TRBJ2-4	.	CASSQDRTSAKNIQYF	TGCGCCAGCAGCCAAGATAGGACTAGCGCTAAAAACATTCAGTACTTC
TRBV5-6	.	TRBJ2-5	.	CASSLGHVETQYF	TGTGCCAGCAGCCTGGGACATGTGGAGACCCAGTACTTC
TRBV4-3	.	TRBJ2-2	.	CASSQNTGQLNGELFF	TGCGCCAGCAGCCAAAATACTGGACAGCTTAACGGGGAGCTGTTTTTT
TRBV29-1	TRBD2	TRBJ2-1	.	CSVEGLAGDNEQFF	TGCAGCGTTGAAGGGCTAGCGGGAGACAATGAGCAGTTCTTC
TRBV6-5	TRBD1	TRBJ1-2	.	CASSPSGTGYGYTF	TGTGCCAGCAGCCCCTCCGGGACAGGATATGGCTACACCTTC
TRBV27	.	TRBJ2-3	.	CASSFTGSTDTQYF	TGTGCCAGCAGTTTTACAGGGAGCACAGATACGCAGTATTTT
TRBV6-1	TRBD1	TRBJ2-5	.	CASRARGTVQETQYF	TGTGCCAGCAGGGCTAGGGGGACAGTCCAAGAGACCCAGTACTTC
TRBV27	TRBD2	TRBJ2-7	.	CASSLRTSEPYEQYF	TGTGCCAGCAGCCTTAGGACTAGCGAACCCTACGAGCAGTACTTC
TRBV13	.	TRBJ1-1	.	CASSSPGHGNTEAFF	TGTGCCAGCAGCTCCCCGGGACACGGGAACACTGAAGCTTTCTTT
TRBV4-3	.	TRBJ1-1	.	CASSRGLDTEAFF	TGCGCCAGCAGCCGGGGGTTGGACACTGAAGCTTTCTTT
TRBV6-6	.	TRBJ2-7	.	CASSYSSPITYEQYF	TGTGCCAGCAGTTACTCTAGCCCGATTACCTACGAGCAGTACTTC